The text below deals with one T cell receptor (beta chain). The data are from a study of PD-L1 blockade in urothelial cancer. About the research overall: Blood analyses occurred 3 weeks (second dose) and 6 weeks post treatment start.

Time point here: pretreatment peripheral blood. TCRdb keeps only in-frame clones here, not all; method: immunoSEQ multiplex PCR. The sample lists roughly 77,000 clones; roughly 89% were seen once. CDR1 and CDR2 (germline): SEHNR, FQNEAQ (reference sequence). The CDR3 extends over 17 amino acids. J gave up 4 bases and V 5 bases, and 12 bases lay outside the gene matches. This receptor was taken from a woman between 65 and 79 years old with urothelial cancer. The V call is TRBV7-9, the J call TRBJ2-7; 12 bases agree with TRBD1. The sample was PBMCs, taken around atezolizumab (anti-PD-L1) treatment. The chain's CDR3 is CASSLPPGQGAFYEQYF. In DNA form, the CDR3 reads TGTGCCAGCAGCCTTCCACCGGGACAGGGGGCCTTTTACGAGCAGTACTTC.